These 13 T cell receptor beta chains share one sample of origin, sequenced in a study of blood T cell repertoires in COVID-19. Measured with immunoSEQ multiplex PCR; TCRdb has only the in-frame clones, and not every one. The profile shows about 120,000 clones, 82% of them singletons. The sample taken for sequencing was peripheral blood. These receptors originate from a man aged 70-80 years with active or convalescent COVID-19.

The CDR3 reads CASSYSSNSGYTF. The CDR3 nucleotides are TGTGCCAGCAGTTACTCGAGCAACAGTGGCTACACCTTC. V and J are TRBV6-2 or TRBV6-3 and TRBJ1-2, with no clear D. Trimming removed 0 bases at V and 7 bases at J, with 9 bases between. CDR1 MNHEY and CDR2 SVGEGT come from the germline V gene. This CDR3 is built from 13 residues.

V and J are TRBV9 and TRBJ1-2, with TRBD1 identical over 12 bases. Germline V CDR1 and CDR2: SGDLS, YYNGEE. This CDR3 comprises 15 residues. With V trimmed by 3 bases and J by 8 bases, 8 bases remained unmatched. DNA of the CDR3: TGTGCCAGCAGCGCGACCGGGACAGGGGGCCAAGGCTACACCTTC. It specifies CASSATGTGGQGYTF.

The rearrangement links TRBV7-2 to TRBJ2-7, with 8 bases identical to TRBD2. V lost 5 bases and J lost 0; bases outside the gene matches: 3. Per the germline V gene, CDR1 is SGHTA and CDR2 is FQGNSA. This CDR3 spans 14 amino acids. CDR3 amino acids: CASSPGLASYEQYF. The DNA of the CDR3 is TGTGCCAGCAGCCCTGGACTAGCCTCCTACGAGCAGTACTTC.

The chain couples TRBV5-1 to TRBJ2-5, with 9 positions matching TRBD2. Looked up from germline, CDR1 is SGHRS and CDR2 is YFSETQ. J gave up 5 bases and V 4 bases, and 12 bases lay outside the gene matches. The CDR3 extends over 16 amino acids. As DNA, the CDR3 is TGCGCCAGCAGCGTTAGCGGGGGAGGATATGGGGAGACCCAGTACTTC. Amino acids: CASSVSGGGYGETQYF.

The chain employs TRBV15 and TRBJ2-1, with 10 bases matching TRBD1. Germline-derived CDR1 and CDR2 are LNHNV and YYDKDF (reference sequence). J was trimmed by 9 bases and V by 5 bases; bases with no gene match: 10. The CDR3 loop spans 15 amino acids. The CDR3 DNA reads as TGTGCCACCAGCGTAAGACAGGGGGCCTTTGGTGAGCAGTTCTTC. The encoded protein is CATSVRQGAFGEQFF.

The genes are TRBV9 and TRBJ2-1; 12 nucleotides align to TRBD2. The CDR3 runs to 18 residues. CDR1 SGDLS and CDR2 YYNGEE come from the germline V gene. Trimming cost V 3 bases and J 6 bases; bases outside gene matches: 13. DNA of the CDR3: TGTGCCAGCAGCGCCCCCTTGGCTAGCGGGAGGGAGGGCAATGAGCAGTTCTTC. Protein: CASSAPLASGREGNEQFF. The full variable domain, completed using reference TRBV9 and TRBJ2-1, is DSGVTQTPKHLITATGQRVTLRCSPRSGDLSVYWYQQSLDQGLQFLIQYYNGEERAKGNILERFSAQQFPDLHSELNLSSLELGDSALYFCASSAPLASGREGNEQFFGPGTRLTVL.

Worth noting for this clone: Other DNA variants within this sample encode the same CDR3. The chain recombines TRBV29-1 with TRBJ1-1; D uncertain. V was pared by 3 bases and J by 1 base, with 6 bases between. CDR1 SQVTM and CDR2 ANQGSEA come from the germline V gene. The CDR3 totals 12 residues. The CDR3 sequence is CSVDRGNTEAFF. The CDR3 bases are TGCAGCGTTGATCGGGGGAACACTGAAGCTTTCTTT.

The chain joins TRBV19 to TRBJ1-2, with D perhaps matching TRBD1 (6 bases). V lost 3 bases and J 4 bases, leaving 12 bases between the germline ends. The CDR3 is 14 amino acids. Germline values: CDR1 LNHDA, CDR2 SQIVND (reference sequence). The CDR3 loop is CASSIGGLGYGYTF. The CDR3, as DNA: TGTGCCAGTAGTATTGGGGGCTTGGGCTATGGCTACACCTTC.

The rearrangement joins TRBV28 to TRBJ1-1, with TRBD1 identical over 8 bases. V trimming: 7 bases; J trimming: 4 bases; junction bases outside the gene matches: 11. Per the germline V gene, CDR1 is MDHEN and CDR2 is SYDVKM. This CDR3 is 15 amino acids long. In DNA, the CDR3 is TGTGCCAGCACCACTTCAGGGGGCGCGGGCACTGAAGCTTTCTTT. Translation: CASTTSGGAGTEAFF.

This clone was observed once. This chain links TRBV5-1 with TRBJ2-3, with a tentative D call TRBD1 (6 bases). Trimming stripped 2 bases from V and 1 base from J, with 11 bases between. The CDR3 spans 15 residues. The germline V gene has CDR1 SGHRS and CDR2 YFSETQ. The CDR3 reads CASSLGGVGTDTQYF. In nucleotides, the CDR3 is TGCGCCAGCAGCTTAGGGGGAGTGGGCACAGATACGCAGTATTTT.

The genes are TRBV15 and TRBJ1-1; TRBD1 is a possible D gene (6 bases). Trimming pared 1 base from V and 8 bases from J, leaving 14 bases between. The CDR3 spans 14 residues. Germline V gene data show CDR1 as LNHNV and CDR2 as YYDKDF (reference sequence). CDR3 sequence reads: CATSRGTATVEAFF. CDR3 DNA sequence: TGTGCCACCAGCAGAGGGACAGCAACTGTGGAAGCTTTCTTT.

The chain employs TRBV4-2 and TRBJ1-6, with TRBD1 matching 8 bases. The trim removed 3 bases at V and 7 bases at J, leaving 8 bases unmatched. The CDR3 extends over 16 amino acids. Germline V gene data show CDR1 as LGHNA and CDR2 as YNFKEQ. The CDR3 nucleotides read TGTGCCAGCAGCCACGGAACAGGGGGATGGAATTCACCCCTCCACTTT. Translation gives CASSHGTGGWNSPLHF.

This clone was seen only once. The chain joins TRBV3-1 (or the pseudogene TRBV3-2) to TRBJ1-1, with D unresolved. The CDR3 consists of 15 residues. V was clipped by 0 bases and J by 5 bases, with 13 bases between them. CDR1 and CDR2 (germline): LGHDT, YNNKEL (reference sequence). Here the CDR3 reads CASSQDPGMGTEAFF. CDR3 nucleotide sequence: TGTGCCAGCAGCCAAGATCCCGGGATGGGGACTGAAGCTTTCTTT.